These 20 T cell receptor beta chains were all obtained from the same sample, sequenced in a study of cytomegalovirus exposure and HLA in healthy donors. Primers: 60 Vbeta forward and 13 Jbeta reverse. Assay used: immunoSEQ multiplex PCR; TCRdb lists only in-frame clones, some missing. The profile covers 50,000 or so clones, with less than 85% appearing a single time and roughly 3% taken by the ten largest. Material: PBMCs. These receptors originate from a woman between 18 and 30 years old in good health and CMV-seronegative.

CDR3: CASTSLLDIGHEQYF. DNA of the CDR3: TGTGCCAGCACCTCCCTTCTAGATATAGGTCACGAGCAGTACTTC. The V gene is TRBV27, the J gene TRBJ2-7; the D is unclear. V was shortened by 7 bases and J by 5 bases, with 21 bases between the two germline ends. The CDR3 is 15 amino acids. Germline V gene data show CDR1 as MNHEY and CDR2 as SMNVEV (reference sequence).

The chain recombines TRBV27 with TRBJ2-5; 13 bases line up with TRBD2. CDR1 MNHEY and CDR2 SMNVEV come from the germline V gene (reference sequence). V was clipped by 0 bases and J by 5 bases; unmatched bases: 3. This CDR3 region has 16 residues. CDR3 sequence (DNA): TGTGCCAGCAGTTTATCGACTAGCGGGAGGCGGGAGACCCAGTACTTC. Amino acid sequence: CASSLSTSGRRETQYF.

CDR3 bases: TGTGCCAGCAGCGTTCAGGGGACCCTCTACAATGAGCAGTTCTTC. Residues: CASSVQGTLYNEQFF. The chain recombines TRBV7-9 with TRBJ2-1, with D possibly TRBD1 on 6 matching bases. The V end lost 5 bases, the J end lost 3 bases, and 14 bases lay between the germline ends. CDR3 size: 15 residues. Per germline, CDR1 SEHNR and CDR2 FQNEAQ (reference sequence).

The gene calls are TRBV18 and TRBJ1-1; 8 bases are a match to TRBD1. The CDR3 sequence is 14 residues long. Germline CDR1 and CDR2: KGHSH and LQKENI. V was clipped by 6 bases and J by 3 bases; unmatched bases: 6. The CDR3 loop reads CASSQQGGDTEAFF. The CDR3 DNA reads TGTGCCAGCTCCCAACAGGGGGGGGACACTGAAGCTTTCTTT.

This clone was recorded once. The V gene is TRBV9, the J gene TRBJ2-5, with TRBD1 identical over 10 bases. The CDR3 sequence is 17 residues long. The V gene end was trimmed by 3 bases and the J gene end by 5 bases; junction bases not matched to a gene: 13. CDR1 and CDR2 from the germline V gene are SGDLS and YYNGEE. The CDR3 protein is CASSAKLPGQGRETQYF. CDR3 bases: TGTGCCAGCAGCGCAAAGCTCCCGGGACAGGGGAGGGAGACCCAGTACTTC.

CDR3 sequence (DNA): TGTGCCTGGAGTTCAACGGGTAACTACGAGCAGTACTTC. It is translated as CAWSSTGNYEQYF. The rearrangement joins TRBV30 to TRBJ2-7, with unresolved D. Germline assignment: CDR1 GTSNPN and CDR2 SVGIG (reference sequence). V lost 2 bases to trimming and J lost 3 bases, with 11 bases between them. The CDR3 spans 13 residues.

The chain joins TRBV27 to TRBJ2-3, with 10 nucleotides matching TRBD1. The length of the CDR3 is 20 residues. V was pared by 9 bases and J by 4 bases, with 25 bases of the junction left unmatched. Per germline, CDR1 MNHEY and CDR2 SMNVEV (reference sequence). The CDR3 bases are TGTGCCAGACCGGGACAGGGGAGGGATGGGCGGTCCATTGTTCCAGATACGCAGTATTTT. It is translated as CARPGQGRDGRSIVPDTQYF.

This chain connects TRBV27 to TRBJ2-2; 10 positions agree with TRBD1. The length of the CDR3 is 14 residues. Germline trimming cut 6 bases from V and 7 bases from J; bases unmatched to any gene: 5. The V gene's germline CDR1 is MNHEY and CDR2 SMNVEV (reference sequence). CDR3 sequence reads: CASRWDRGGGELFF. In DNA, the CDR3 is TGTGCCAGCAGATGGGACAGGGGAGGCGGGGAGCTGTTTTTT.

The V gene is TRBV19, the J gene TRBJ1-2; 9 bases line up with TRBD1. Germline V gives CDR1 LNHDA, CDR2 SQIVND (reference sequence). This CDR3 is built from 13 residues. V lost 7 bases and J lost 8; bases outside the gene matches: 8. For the CDR3, the DNA is TGTGCCAGTAAGTCACAGGGGGCCTGGGGCTACACCTTC. This translates into CASKSQGAWGYTF.

This clone was seen only once. The J gene is TRBJ2-3, the V gene TRBV19, with TRBD2 identical over 7 bases. The CDR3 has 16 residues. The J segment lost 4 bases and the V segment lost 0 bases, leaving 7 bases of the junction unmatched. Germline values: CDR1 LNHDA, CDR2 SQIVND (reference sequence). CDR3 loop: CASSIDNGLVPDTQYF. The CDR3 DNA is TGTGCCAGTAGTATAGACAACGGACTAGTCCCAGATACGCAGTATTTT.

This clone was seen a handful of times. The chain joins TRBV2 to TRBJ1-1; TRBD1 aligns across 8 bases. V trimming: 3 bases; J trimming: 4 bases; junction bases outside the gene matches: 4. The CDR3 runs to 14 residues. From germline, CDR1 is SNHLY and CDR2 FYNNEI. Here the CDR3 DNA reads TGTGCCAGCAGTGAGCAGGGGGCATCCACTGAAGCTTTCTTT. As protein: CASSEQGASTEAFF.

This chain connects TRBV9 to TRBJ1-2; D call uncertain. V dropped 0 bases and J dropped 8 bases, with 11 bases sitting between them. Germline assignment: CDR1 SGDLS and CDR2 YYNGEE. The CDR3 is 13 amino acids. CDR3 in amino acids: CASSVVEELGYTF. The CDR3 DNA follows: TGTGCCAGCAGCGTAGTTGAGGAGCTGGGCTACACCTTC.

The chain carries TRBV25-1 and TRBJ2-7; tentatively, D is TRBD2 (6 bases). CDR1 is MGHDK, CDR2 SYGVNS, per germline. The CDR3 length is 14 residues. V gave up 3 bases and J gave up 6 bases, with 15 bases separating them. The chain's CDR3 is CASSDNGGSGEQYF. CDR3 DNA: TGTGCCAGCAGTGACAACGGGGGTTCGGGCGAGCAGTACTTC.

This clone was observed a handful of times. This chain uses TRBV5-6 with TRBJ2-1; D is ambiguous. V lost 0 bases and J lost 13, with 8 bases in between. The CDR3 loop spans 11 amino acids. Germline assignment: CDR1 SGHDT and CDR2 YYEEEE. CDR3 bases: TGTGCCAGCAGCTTGGGGGCAGAACAGTTCTTC. As protein: CASSLGAEQFF.

This rearrangement joins TRBV28 to TRBJ1-5, with 9 bases that match TRBD1. Per germline, CDR1 MDHEN and CDR2 SYDVKM. V dropped 10 bases and J dropped 2; count of bases not matched to a gene: 21. The CDR3 extends over 19 amino acids. DNA of the CDR3: TGTGCCACCCTTCCGCCTCCGGGACAGGGTAAAGTAGGCAATCAGCCCCAGCATTTT. Protein: CATLPPPGQGKVGNQPQHF.

V usage is TRBV28 and J usage is TRBJ2-2; TRBD2 agrees at 9 bases. CDR1 is MDHEN and CDR2 is SYDVKM in the germline V gene. The CDR3 runs to 15 residues. The trim removed 6 bases at V and 5 bases at J, leaving 7 bases unmatched. In DNA, the CDR3 is TGTGCCAGCAGCCGAGCGGGAGGAGTGACCGGGGAGCTGTTTTTT. Residues: CASSRAGGVTGELFF.

The V and J genes are TRBV5-1 and TRBJ2-5; TRBD2 might be the D (5 bases). The CDR3 has 14 amino acids. Looked up from germline, CDR1 is SGHRS and CDR2 is YFSETQ. V was shortened by 4 bases and J by 5 bases, with 15 bases between the two germline ends. The CDR3 DNA follows: TGCGCCAGCAGCGCGGACCTCCCGGGGGAGACCCAGTACTTC. Translating gives CASSADLPGETQYF.

The chain couples TRBV5-1 to TRBJ2-3, with TRBD1 matching 9 bases. Per germline, CDR1 SGHRS and CDR2 YFSETQ. This CDR3 region has 19 residues. V trimming: 6 bases; J trimming: 3 bases; junction bases outside the gene matches: 20. The CDR3 bases are TGCGCCAGCACCGCGGGGCGGGGAAACCGGGACAGGGTAACAGATACGCAGTATTTT. It encodes CASTAGRGNRDRVTDTQYF.

This clone was recorded a few times. Relative to the germline gene, one junction end is altered; a read error may explain this. The CDR3 DNA sequence: TGTGCCACCAGCGCGTCAGGGGTCTCTGGGGCCAACGGCCTGACTTTC. Translated: CATSASGVSGANGLTF. The V and J genes are TRBV15 and TRBJ2-6, with D perhaps TRBD1 (6 bases). CDR3 length: 16 residues. Germline loops: CDR1 LNHNV, CDR2 YYDKDF (reference sequence). The variable domain in full, completed from reference TRBV15 and TRBJ2-6, reads DAMVIQNPRYQVTQFGKPVTLSCSQTLNHNVMYWYQQKSSQAPKLLFHYYDKDFNNEADTPDNFQSRRPNTSFCFLDIRSPGLGDTAMYLCATSASGVSGANGLTFGAGSRLTVL.

This chain uses TRBV7-3 with TRBJ2-2; 7 nucleotides agree with TRBD1. The CDR3 spans 17 residues. Germline V gene sequence: CDR1 SGHTA, CDR2 FQGTGA. V lost 2 bases and J lost 0; bases outside the gene matches: 6. The CDR3, as DNA: TGTGCCAGCAGCTTACGGACAGGAGGTCCGAACACCGGGGAGCTGTTTTTT. Its translation: CASSLRTGGPNTGELFF. Using reference TRBV7-3 and TRBJ2-2 for the parts outside the CDR3, the full variable domain is GAGVSQTPSNKVTEKGKYVELRCDPISGHTALYWYRQSLGQGPEFLIYFQGTGAADDSGLPNDRFFAVRPEGSVSTLKIQRTERGDSAVYLCASSLRTGGPNTGELFFGEGSRLTVL.